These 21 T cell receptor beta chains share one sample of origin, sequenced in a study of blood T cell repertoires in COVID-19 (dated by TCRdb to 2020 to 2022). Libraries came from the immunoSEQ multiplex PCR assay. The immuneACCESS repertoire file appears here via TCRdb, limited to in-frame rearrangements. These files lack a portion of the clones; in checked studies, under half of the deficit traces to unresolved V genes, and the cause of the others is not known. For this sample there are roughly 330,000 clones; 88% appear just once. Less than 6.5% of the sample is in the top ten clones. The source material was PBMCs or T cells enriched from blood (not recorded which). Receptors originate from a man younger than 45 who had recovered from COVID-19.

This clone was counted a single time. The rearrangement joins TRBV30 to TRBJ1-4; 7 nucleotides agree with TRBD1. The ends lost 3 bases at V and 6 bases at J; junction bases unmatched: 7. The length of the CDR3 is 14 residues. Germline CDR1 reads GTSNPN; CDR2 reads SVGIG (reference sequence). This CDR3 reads CAWSTGANHEKLFF. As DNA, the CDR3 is TGTGCCTGGAGCACAGGGGCGAACCATGAAAAACTGTTTTTT.

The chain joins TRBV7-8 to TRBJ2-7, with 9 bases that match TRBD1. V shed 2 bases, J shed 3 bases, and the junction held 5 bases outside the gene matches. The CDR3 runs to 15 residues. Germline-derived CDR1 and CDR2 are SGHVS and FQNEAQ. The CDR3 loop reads CASSLRDRELYEQYF. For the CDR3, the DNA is TGTGCCAGCAGCTTAAGGGACAGGGAACTCTACGAGCAGTACTTC.

CDR3 region: CASSFSAGNNEQFF. CDR3 DNA sequence: TGTGCCAGCAGCTTCTCAGCGGGGAACAATGAGCAGTTCTTC. The chain couples TRBV7-2 to TRBJ2-1; TRBD2 matches at 7 bases. Germline values: CDR1 SGHTA, CDR2 FQGNSA. The CDR3 consists of 14 residues. The ends lost 3 bases at V and 5 bases at J; junction bases unmatched: 4.

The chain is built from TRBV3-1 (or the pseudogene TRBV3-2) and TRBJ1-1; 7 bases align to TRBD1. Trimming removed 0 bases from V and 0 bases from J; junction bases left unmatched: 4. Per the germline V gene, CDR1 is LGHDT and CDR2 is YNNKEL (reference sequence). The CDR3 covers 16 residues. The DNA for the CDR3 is TGTGCCAGCAGCCAAGATAGAGGGGGCCTGAACACTGAAGCTTTCTTT. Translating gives CASSQDRGGLNTEAFF.

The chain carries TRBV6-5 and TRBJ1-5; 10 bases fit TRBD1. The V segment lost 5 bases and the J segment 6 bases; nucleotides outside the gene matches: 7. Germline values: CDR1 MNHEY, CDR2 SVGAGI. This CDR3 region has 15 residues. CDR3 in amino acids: CASSTRDRGGQPQHF. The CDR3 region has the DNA TGTGCCAGCAGTACCCGGGACAGGGGCGGTCAGCCCCAGCATTTT.

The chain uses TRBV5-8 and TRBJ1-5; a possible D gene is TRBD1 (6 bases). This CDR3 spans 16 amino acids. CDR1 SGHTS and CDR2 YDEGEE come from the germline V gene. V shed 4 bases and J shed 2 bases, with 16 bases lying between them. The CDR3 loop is CASSPEDSPGNQPQHF. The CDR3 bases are TGTGCCAGCAGCCCCGAGGACAGCCCAGGCAATCAGCCCCAGCATTTT.

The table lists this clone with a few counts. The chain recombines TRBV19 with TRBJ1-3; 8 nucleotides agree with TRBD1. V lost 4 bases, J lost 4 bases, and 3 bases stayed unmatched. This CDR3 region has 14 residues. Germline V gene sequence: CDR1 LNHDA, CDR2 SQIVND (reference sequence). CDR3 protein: CASSRQGTGNTIYF. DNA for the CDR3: TGTGCCAGTAGTAGACAGGGGACCGGAAACACCATATATTTT.

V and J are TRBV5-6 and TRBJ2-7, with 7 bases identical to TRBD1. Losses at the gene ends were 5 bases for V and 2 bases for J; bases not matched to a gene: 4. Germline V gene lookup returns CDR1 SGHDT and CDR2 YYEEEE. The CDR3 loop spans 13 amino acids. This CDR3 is CASSVGQAYEQYF. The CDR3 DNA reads TGTGCCAGCAGTGTAGGACAGGCCTACGAGCAGTACTTC.

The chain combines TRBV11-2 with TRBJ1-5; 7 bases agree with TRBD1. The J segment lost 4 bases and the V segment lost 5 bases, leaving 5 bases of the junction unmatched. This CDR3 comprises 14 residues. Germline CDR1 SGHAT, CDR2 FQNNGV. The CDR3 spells CASSLGTVNQPQHF. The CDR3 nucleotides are TGTGCCAGCAGCCTCGGGACAGTAAATCAGCCCCAGCATTTT.

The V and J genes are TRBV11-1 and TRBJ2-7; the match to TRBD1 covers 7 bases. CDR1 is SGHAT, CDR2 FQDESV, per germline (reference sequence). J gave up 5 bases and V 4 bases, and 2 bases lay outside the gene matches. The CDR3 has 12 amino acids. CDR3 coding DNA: TGTGCCAGCAGCTCGACAGGGCACGAGCAGTACTTC. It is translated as CASSSTGHEQYF.

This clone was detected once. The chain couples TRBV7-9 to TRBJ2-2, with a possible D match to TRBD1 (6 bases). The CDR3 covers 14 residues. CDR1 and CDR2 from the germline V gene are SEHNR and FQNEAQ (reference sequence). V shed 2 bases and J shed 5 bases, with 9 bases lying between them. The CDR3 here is CASSLIRGTGELFF. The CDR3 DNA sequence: TGTGCCAGCAGCTTAATCAGGGGAACCGGGGAGCTGTTTTTT.

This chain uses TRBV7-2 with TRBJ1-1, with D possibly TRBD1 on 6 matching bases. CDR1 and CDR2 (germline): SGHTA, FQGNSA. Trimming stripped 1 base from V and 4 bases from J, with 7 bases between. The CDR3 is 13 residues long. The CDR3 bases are TGTGCCAGCAGCTTAGTGACAGGCACTGAAGCTTTCTTT. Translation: CASSLVTGTEAFF.

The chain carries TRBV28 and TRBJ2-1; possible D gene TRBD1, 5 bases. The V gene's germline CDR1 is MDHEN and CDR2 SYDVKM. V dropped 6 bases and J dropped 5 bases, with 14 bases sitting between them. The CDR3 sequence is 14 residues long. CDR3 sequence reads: CASRSHGANNEQFF. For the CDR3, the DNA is TGTGCCAGCAGATCTCATGGGGCCAACAATGAGCAGTTCTTC.

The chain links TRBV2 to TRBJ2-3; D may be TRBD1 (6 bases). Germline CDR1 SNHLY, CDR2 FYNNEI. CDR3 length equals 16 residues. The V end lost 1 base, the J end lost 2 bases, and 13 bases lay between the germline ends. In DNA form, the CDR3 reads TGTGCCAGCAGTGAAGGTCGGCAGGGGTACACAGATACGCAGTATTTT. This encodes CASSEGRQGYTDTQYF. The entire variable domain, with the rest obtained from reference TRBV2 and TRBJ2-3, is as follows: EPEVTQTPSHQVTQMGQEVILRCVPISNHLYFYWYRQILGQKVEFLVSFYNNEISEKSEIFDDQFSVERPDGSNFTLKIRSTKLEDSAMYFCASSEGRQGYTDTQYFGPGTRLTVL.

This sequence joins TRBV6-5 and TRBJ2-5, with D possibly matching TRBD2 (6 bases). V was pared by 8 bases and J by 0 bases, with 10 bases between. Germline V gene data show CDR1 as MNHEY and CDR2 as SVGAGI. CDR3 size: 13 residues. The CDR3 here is CASRSGDQETQYF. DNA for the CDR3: TGTGCCAGCCGATCGGGGGACCAAGAGACCCAGTACTTC.

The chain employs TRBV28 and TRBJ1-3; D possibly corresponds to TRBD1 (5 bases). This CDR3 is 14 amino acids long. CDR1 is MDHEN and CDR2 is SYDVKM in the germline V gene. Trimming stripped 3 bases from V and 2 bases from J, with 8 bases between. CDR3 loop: CASSFQGTGNTIYF. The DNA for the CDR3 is TGTGCCAGCAGTTTTCAGGGAACTGGAAACACCATATATTTT. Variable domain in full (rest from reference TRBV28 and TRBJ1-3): DVKVTQSSRYLVKRTGEKVFLECVQDMDHENMFWYRQDPGLGLRLIYFSYDVKMKEKGDIPEGYSVSREKKERFSLILESASTNQTSMYLCASSFQGTGNTIYFGEGSWLTVV.

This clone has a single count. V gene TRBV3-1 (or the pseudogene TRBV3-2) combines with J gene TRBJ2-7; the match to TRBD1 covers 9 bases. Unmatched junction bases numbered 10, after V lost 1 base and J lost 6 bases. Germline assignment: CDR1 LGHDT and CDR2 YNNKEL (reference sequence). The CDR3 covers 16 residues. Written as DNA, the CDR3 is TGTGCCAGCAGCCAAGTCAGAGGGACAGGGTTTGGCGAGCAGTACTTC. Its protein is CASSQVRGTGFGEQYF.

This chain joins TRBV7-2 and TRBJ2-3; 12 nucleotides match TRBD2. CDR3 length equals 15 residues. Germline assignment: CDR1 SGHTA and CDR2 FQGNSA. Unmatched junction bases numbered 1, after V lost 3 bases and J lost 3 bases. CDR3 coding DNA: TGTGCCAGCAGCTTCACTAGCGGGGGGACAGATACGCAGTATTTT. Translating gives CASSFTSGGTDTQYF.

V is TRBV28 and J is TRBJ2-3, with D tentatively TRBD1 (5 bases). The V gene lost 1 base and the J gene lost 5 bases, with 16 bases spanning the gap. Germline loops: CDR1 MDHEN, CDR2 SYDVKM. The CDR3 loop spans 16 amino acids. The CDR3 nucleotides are TGTGCCAGCAGTTTATTCGGGTTCAGGGCTTTAGATACGCAGTATTTT. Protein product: CASSLFGFRALDTQYF.

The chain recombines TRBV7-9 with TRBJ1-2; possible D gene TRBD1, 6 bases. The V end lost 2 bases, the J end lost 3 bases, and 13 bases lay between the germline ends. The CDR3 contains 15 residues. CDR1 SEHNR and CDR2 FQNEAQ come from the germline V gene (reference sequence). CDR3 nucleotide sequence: TGTGCCAGCAGCTTACTCCGCAGGGGCGACTATGGCTACACCTTC. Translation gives CASSLLRRGDYGYTF.

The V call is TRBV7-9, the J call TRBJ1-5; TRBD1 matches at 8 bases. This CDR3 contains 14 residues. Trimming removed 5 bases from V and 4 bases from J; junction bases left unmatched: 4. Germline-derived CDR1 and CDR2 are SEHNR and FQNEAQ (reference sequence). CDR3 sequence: CASSPWTGNQPQHF. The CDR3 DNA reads TGTGCCAGCAGCCCCTGGACAGGGAATCAGCCCCAGCATTTT.